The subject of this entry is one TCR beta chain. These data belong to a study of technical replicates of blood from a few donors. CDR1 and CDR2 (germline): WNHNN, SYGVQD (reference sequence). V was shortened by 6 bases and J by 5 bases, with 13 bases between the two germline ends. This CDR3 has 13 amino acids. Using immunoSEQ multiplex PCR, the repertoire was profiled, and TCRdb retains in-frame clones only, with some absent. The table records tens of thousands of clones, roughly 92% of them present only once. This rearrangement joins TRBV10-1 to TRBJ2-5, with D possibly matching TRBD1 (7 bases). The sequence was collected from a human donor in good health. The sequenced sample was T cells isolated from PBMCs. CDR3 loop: CASSLTGRETQYF. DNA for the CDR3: TGCGCCAGCAGCTTGACAGGGAGGGAGACCCAGTACTTC.